This paragraph reports one T cell receptor beta chain. This record belongs to a study of shared clonotypes between healthy human individuals. Selected positively for CCR7 and CD45RO-negative, naive CD8 cells excluded terminally differentiated effector memory CD45RA+ cells. The data were produced by immunoSEQ multiplex PCR, yet TCRdb's version contains in-frame clones alone and is incomplete. The sample shows roughly 2,000,000 clones, 90% to 95% of them seen only once. The V end lost 1 base, the J end lost 2 bases, and 19 bases lay between the germline ends. This CDR3 is 18 amino acids long. Germline assignment: CDR1 SGHAT and CDR2 FQNNGV.

The sequenced sample was naive CD8+ T cells from PBMCs. This receptor was obtained from a man aged 18 to 29 in good health. Some clones in this sample may be carry-over from other donors' samples. J is TRBJ2-3 and V is TRBV11-2; either TRBD1 or TRBD2 may supply D (6 bases each). In DNA, the CDR3 is TGTGCCAGCAGCTTAGCCCAGGGGATAGGAGGGTTCACAGATACGCAGTATTTT. Translated, it gives CASSLAQGIGGFTDTQYF.